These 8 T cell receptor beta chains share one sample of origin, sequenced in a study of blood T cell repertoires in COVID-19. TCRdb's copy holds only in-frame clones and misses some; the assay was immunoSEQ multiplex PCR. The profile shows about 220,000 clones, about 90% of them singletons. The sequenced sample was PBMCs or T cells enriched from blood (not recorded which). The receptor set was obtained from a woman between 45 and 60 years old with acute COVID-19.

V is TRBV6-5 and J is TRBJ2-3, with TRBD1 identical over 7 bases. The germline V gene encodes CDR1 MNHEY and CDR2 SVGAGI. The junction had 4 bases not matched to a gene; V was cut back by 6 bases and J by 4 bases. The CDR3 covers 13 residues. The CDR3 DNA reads TGTGCCAGCAGGGATACAGGGGCAGATACGCAGTATTTT. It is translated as CASRDTGADTQYF.

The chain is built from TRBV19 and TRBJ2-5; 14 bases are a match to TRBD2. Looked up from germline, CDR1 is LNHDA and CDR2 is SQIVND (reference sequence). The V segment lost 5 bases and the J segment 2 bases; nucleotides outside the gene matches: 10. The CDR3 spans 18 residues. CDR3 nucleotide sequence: TGTGCCAGTAGTCCACGGGGACTAGCGGGAGTTAATCAAGAGACCCAGTACTTC. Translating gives CASSPRGLAGVNQETQYF. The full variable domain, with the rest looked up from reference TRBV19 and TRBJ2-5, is DGGITQSPKYLFRKEGQNVTLSCEQNLNHDAMYWYRQDPGQGLRLIYYSQIVNDFQKGDIAEGYSVSREKKESFPLTVTSAQKNPTAFYLCASSPRGLAGVNQETQYFGPGTRLLVL.

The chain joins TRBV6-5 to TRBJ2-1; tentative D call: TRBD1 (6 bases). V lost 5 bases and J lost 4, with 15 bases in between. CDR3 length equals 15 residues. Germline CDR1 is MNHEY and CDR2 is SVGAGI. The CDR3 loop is CASSRLLDRYNEQFF. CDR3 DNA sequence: TGTGCCAGCAGTCGGCTCCTGGACAGATACAATGAGCAGTTCTTC.

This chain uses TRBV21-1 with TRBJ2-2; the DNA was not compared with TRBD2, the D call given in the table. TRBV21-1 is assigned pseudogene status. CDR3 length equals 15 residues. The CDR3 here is CASSKGGNLTGELFF. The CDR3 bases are TGTGCCAGCAGCAAAGGAGGAAATCTCACCGGGGAGCTGTTTTTT.

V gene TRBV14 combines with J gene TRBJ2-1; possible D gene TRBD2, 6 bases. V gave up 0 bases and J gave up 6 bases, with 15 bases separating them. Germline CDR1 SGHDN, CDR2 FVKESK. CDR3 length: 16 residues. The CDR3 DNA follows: TGTGCCAGCAGCCAAGATTTGGGGGGAGTGAGCAATGAGCAGTTCTTC. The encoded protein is CASSQDLGGVSNEQFF.

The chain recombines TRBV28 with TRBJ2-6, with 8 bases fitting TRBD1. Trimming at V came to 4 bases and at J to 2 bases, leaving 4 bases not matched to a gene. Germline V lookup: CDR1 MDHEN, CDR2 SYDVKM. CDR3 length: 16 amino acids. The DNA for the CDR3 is TGTGCCAGCAGTTGGGGGACAGGCCCTGGGGCCAACGTCCTGACTTTC. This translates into CASSWGTGPGANVLTF.

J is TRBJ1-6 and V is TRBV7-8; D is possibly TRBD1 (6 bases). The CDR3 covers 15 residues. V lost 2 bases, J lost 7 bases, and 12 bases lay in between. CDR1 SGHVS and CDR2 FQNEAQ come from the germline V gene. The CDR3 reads CASSLFGQPNSPLHF. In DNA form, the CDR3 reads TGTGCCAGCAGCTTATTTGGACAGCCGAATTCACCCCTCCACTTT.

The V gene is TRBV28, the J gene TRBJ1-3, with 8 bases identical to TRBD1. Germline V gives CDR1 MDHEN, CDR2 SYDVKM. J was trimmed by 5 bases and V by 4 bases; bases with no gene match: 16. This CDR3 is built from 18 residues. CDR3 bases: TGTGCCAGCAGTTCCGCCCCCCCGACAGGGGACGCGAGAAACACCATATATTTT. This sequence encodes CASSSAPPTGDARNTIYF.